This TCR beta chain appears in the sequencing data of a study of T cells after posttransplantation cyclophosphamide. The protocol was immunoSEQ multiplex PCR, while the TCRdb copy is restricted to in-frame clones and leaves out a portion. Among 47,000 or so clones listed, about 90% were seen once. CDR1 and CDR2 from the germline V gene are SGDLS and YYNGEE. Trimming removed 3 bases from V and 1 base from J, with 7 bases in between. This CDR3 has 13 amino acids. The origin of this receptor is a woman aged 45-65 years in good health and a related stem cell transplant donor. What was sequenced was PBMCs. V gene TRBV9 combines with J gene TRBJ1-1; the D gene is possibly TRBD1 (5 bases). DNA for the CDR3: TGTGCCAGCAGCGAGGGGCGGAACACTGAAGCTTTCTTT. It translates to CASSEGRNTEAFF.